Following are 7 T cell receptor beta chains from one sample sequenced in a study of identical twins. TCRdb reprocessed the 5' RACE reads via MiXCR and lists one record per CDR3 protein. The profile shows about 920,000 distinct CDR3 sequences, roughly an eighth of them singletons. These data were also filed under a second study, of yellow fever vaccine responses in identical twins.

Sequencing used PBMCs. The receptor set was obtained from a woman aged 18-29 years in good health.

This clonotype has ten or more counts. The chain recombines TRBV5-1 with TRBJ2-7; TRBD1 matches at 7 bases. Germline V CDR1 and CDR2: SGHRS, YFSETQ. The J segment lost 3 bases and the V segment lost 2 bases, leaving 17 bases of the junction unmatched. The CDR3 covers 18 residues. The CDR3 DNA reads as TGCGCCAGCAGCTTTAAATTGGAAGGGACAGCCTTCTACTACGAGCAGTACTTC. Translation: CASSFKLEGTAFYYEQYF.

This clonotype occurred a few times. J is TRBJ2-7 and V is TRBV20-1; the match to TRBD1 covers 10 bases. With V trimmed by 6 bases and J by 3 bases, 17 bases remained unmatched. Per germline, CDR1 DFQATT and CDR2 SNEGSKA (reference sequence). The CDR3 extends over 17 amino acids. CDR3 DNA sequence: TGCAGTGCCCAATCCGGGACAGGGGAATTTAGAGGCTACGAGCAGTACGTC. Translating it yields CSAQSGTGEFRGYEQYV.

The chain joins TRBV14 to TRBJ2-3; the D is unclear. The CDR3 is 16 amino acids. Between the trimmed V and J ends, which lost 0 bases and 4 bases, there was a span of 14 bases. Germline CDR1 and CDR2: SGHDN and FVKESK. In DNA, the CDR3 is TGTGCCAGCAGCCAAGATCGCGTGAAGGGCGCAGATACGCAGTATTTT. It encodes CASSQDRVKGADTQYF.

The chain couples TRBV7-9 to TRBJ2-1, with 9 nucleotides matching TRBD1. J gave up 5 bases and V 5 bases, and 10 bases lay outside the gene matches. Germline CDR1 and CDR2: SEHNR and FQNEAQ (reference sequence). CDR3 length: 16 residues. Here the CDR3 reads CASSRRDRVGDNEQFF. The CDR3 nucleotides are TGTGCCAGCAGCCGAAGGGACAGGGTGGGGGACAATGAGCAGTTCTTC.

The chain recombines TRBV13 with TRBJ2-7; 7 nucleotides align to TRBD1. This CDR3 contains 15 residues. Trimming cost V 6 bases and J 3 bases; bases outside gene matches: 11. The germline V gene has CDR1 PRHDT and CDR2 FYEKMQ (reference sequence). The CDR3 loop is CASSKTGVSLYEQYF. The CDR3 DNA reads as TGTGCCAGCAGTAAAACAGGGGTGTCTCTCTACGAGCAGTACTTC. The entire variable domain, with the rest obtained from reference TRBV13 and TRBJ2-7, is as follows: AAGVIQSPRHLIKEKRETATLKCYPIPRHDTVYWYQQGPGQDPQFLISFYEKMQSDKGSIPDRFSAQQFSDYHSELNMSSLELGDSALYFCASSKTGVSLYEQYFGPGTRLTVT.

J is TRBJ2-1 and V is TRBV15, with 7 bases lining up with TRBD2. Germline assignment: CDR1 LNHNV and CDR2 YYDKDF (reference sequence). J lost 2 bases, V lost 4 bases, and 11 bases had no gene match. The CDR3 sequence is 17 residues long. The CDR3 protein is CATSIRGGSVAYNEQFF. For the CDR3, the DNA is TGTGCCACCAGCATCCGAGGCGGGAGTGTGGCCTACAATGAGCAGTTCTTC.

The chain's CDR3 is CATTGTDSSGANVLTF. For the CDR3, the DNA is TGTGCCACGACCGGGACTGATTCCTCTGGGGCCAACGTCCTGACTTTC. V gene TRBV19 combines with J gene TRBJ2-6; a possible D gene is TRBD2 (6 bases). The germline V gene has CDR1 LNHDA and CDR2 SQIVND (reference sequence). Trimming removed 10 bases at V and 0 bases at J, with 16 bases between. This CDR3 contains 16 residues. The full variable domain, rest sourced from reference TRBV19 and TRBJ2-6, is DGGITQSPKYLFRKEGQNVTLSCEQNLNHDAMYWYRQDPGQGLRLIYYSQIVNDFQKGDIAEGYSVSREKKESFPLTVTSAQKNPTAFYLCATTGTDSSGANVLTFGAGSRLTVL.